Below, one T cell receptor beta chain is given with its context. Without a recorded count, this clonotype is taken to be medium-sized (0.01 to 0.1%) from its frequency. No antigen is known for it. The instrument given in TCRdb is Illumina HiSeq 2500. To build sequencing libraries, a previously published PCR protocol was used to amplify the recombined TCRbeta locus. Per the original workflow: Reads whose average quality score was below 30 were removed, and the reads that remained were processed with IMSEQ. Clonotypes were defined by Vbeta gene, Jbeta gene and CDR3 amino acid sequence. The Morisita-Horn index, computed on the top 100 expanded clones, was used to quantify repertoire overlap between populations. Renyi diversity profiles calculated on the top 100 expanded clones were used to evaluate clonal diversity. After TCRdb reprocessed the reads, each CDR3 protein sequence was kept as one row, without DNA. The V and J calls follow TCRdb's processing rather than the paper's. The sample table includes more than 2,000 distinct CDR3 sequences. Of the sample, less than 5% is held by the ten largest clones.

This sample stems from a study of GPR56 and killer-like receptors on CD4 memory cells (dated by TCRdb to between 2018 and 2020). Notes on the research overall: The study proposed that progressive acquisition of KLRB1, KLRG1, GPR56 and then KLRF1 marks human CD4+ memory T-cell differentiation and cytokine production potential. The healthy blood donors were described in the study as age-matched to the liver disease patients, whose median age was nearly 70 years. The paper's findings and limits, for the study overall: TCR repertoire overlap was especially strong between late populations 4 and 5, and population 3 also partly overlapped. Rather than full repertoires, the diversity and similarity analyses used only the 100 most expanded clones in each population. Clonal frequency was low in the marker-negative population and rose progressively along the proposed pathway, while TCRbeta diversity fell correspondingly. The authors took the finding that clones dominating late populations 4 and 5 were also present in early populations 1 and 2 as evidence for linear differentiation.

Based on the germline V gene, the CDR1 and CDR2 sequences are KGHDR and SFDVKD. The CDR3 runs 14 residues from the cysteine to the phenylalanine. No DNA is recorded. Five KLR/GPR56-defined CD4+ populations were enriched by fluorescence-activated cell sorting before TCRbeta sequencing. TCRbeta repertoires of five CD4+ T-cell subsets defined by KLRB1, KLRG1, GPR56 and KLRF1 expression were sequenced to test a linear memory differentiation pathway. TCR-sequenced cells came from peripheral blood of healthy control individuals, reported as five donors in the TCRbeta analysis figure. Heparinized peripheral blood was collected, and every sample was processed within one hour of retrieval. Blood was diluted 1:2 in PBS, and peripheral blood mononuclear cells were then isolated from the diluted blood at room temperature by Biocoll density gradient centrifugation. Before flow sorting, CD4+ T cells were enriched from freshly isolated PBMCs by magnetic sorting with anti-CD4 MicroBeads. A BD FACSAria II was used to sort CD4+ T cells, enriched from the PBMCs of healthy donors, according to marker expression. For surface staining, the researchers used Miltenyi Biotec antibodies: anti-KLRB1 clone 191B8, anti-KLRF1 clone 4A4.D10 and anti-KLRG1 clone REA261.

Sequences were obtained from memory CD4+ T cells from blood. In this chain, TRBV24-1 is recombined with TRBJ2-5; no DNA is available, so the TRBD2 call from TCRdb remains unchecked. The source of this sequence is a human donor in good health. The encoded CDR3 is CATGSTTGGETQYF.